The clone carrying this TCR beta chain was seen repeatedly, ten times or more. At one end the junction does not follow the germline gene, possibly because of a read error. These data originate in a study of T cells in Graves' hyperthyroidism and ophthalmopathy. A NOSPECS grade of at least 4, a Clinical Activity Score of at least 3 and duration under 3 months were recorded in ophthalmopathy patients. Per the germline V gene, CDR1 is SGHRS and CDR2 is YFSETQ. This CDR3 region has 14 residues. Amplified TCR beta CDR3 regions came from RNA transcripts. First-round RT-PCR targeting the TCR CDR3 was performed with the HTBI primer set. MiXCR, run by TCRdb on the multiplex PCR reads, gives a single entry per CDR3 protein. The sample yields hundreds of thousands of distinct CDR3 sequences, roughly 14% seen once.

The origin of this receptor is a man younger than 35 with Graves' ophthalmopathy. The chain links TRBV5-1 to TRBJ2-3; 7 bases align to TRBD2. Input material: blood. The CDR3 region is CASSPSGGTDTQYF. The CDR3 DNA follows: TGTGCCAGCAGCCCAAGCGGGGGCACAGATACGCAGTATTTT.